The clone carrying this T cell receptor (beta chain) was detected only once. Its antigen remains unknown. A clone one base away is much larger, so this may be a read error. The data are from a study of T cells in Graves' hyperthyroidism and ophthalmopathy. The CDR3 is 18 amino acids. The germline gives CDR1 DFQATT, CDR2 SNEGSKA (reference sequence). What was amplified from RNA transcripts were TCR beta CDR3 regions. HTBI primers drove first-round RT-PCR of the TCR CDR3. TCRdb reanalysed the multiplex PCR reads using MiXCR and keeps one entry per CDR3 protein. The repertoire holds roughly 400,000 distinct CDR3 sequences, more than 15% seen once, with around a quarter in the top ten. In patients aged 18 to 65, hyperthyroidism was newly diagnosed, with duration under 2 months. Those patients with uncontrolled infection, other autoimmune disease, pregnancy or lactation were excluded. Overall study findings and caveats: Using 13 V-J features, a model discriminated ophthalmopathy from stable hyperthyroidism. Ophthalmopathy was model-predicted a median roughly six months pre-onset.

The chain has TRBV20-1 and TRBJ2-5, with D tentatively TRBD1 (6 bases). This TCR came from a woman in her late teens or twenties with Graves' hyperthyroidism that later progressed to Graves' ophthalmopathy. The material sequenced was blood. The CDR3, as DNA: TGCAGTGCTAGAGTGGATGAGGTCGAGACAGGTCCTCAAGAGACCCGGTACTTC. Translation gives CSARVDEVETGPQETRYF.